Listed below are T cell receptor beta chains from one sample, sequenced in a study of blood T cells in healthy people across ages. From the 5' RACE reads, TCRdb called clonotypes with MiXCR, one entry per CDR3 protein. The data hold hundreds of thousands of distinct CDR3 sequences, with 40% to 50% observed a single time. Sequences were obtained from blood. All receptors come from a man at least 80 years old in good health. The CDR3 runs from the conserved cysteine through the conserved F or W.

J: TRBJ2-5; V: TRBV7-2; length: 15; CDR3: CASSPNRATRETQYF
J: TRBJ2-3; V: TRBV27; length: 13; CDR3: CASSSFSKDTQYF
J: TRBJ2-7; V: TRBV20-1; length: 15; CDR3: CSARETRTGPYEQYF
J: TRBJ2-5; V: TRBV11-2; length: 16; CDR3: CASSTARPSGVETQYF
J: TRBJ2-5; V: TRBV7-2; length: 16; CDR3: CASSPQANTRAETQYF
J: TRBJ2-7; V: TRBV6-5; length: 15; CDR3: CASSYSDRGIYEQYF
J: TRBJ2-3; V: TRBV7-2; length: 16; CDR3: CASSGPGTSGSIRQYF
J: TRBJ2-5; V: TRBV14; length: 16; CDR3: CASSHRLATINNEQYF
J: TRBJ1-2; V: TRBV7-2; length: 15; CDR3: CASSLGGTGGQGYTF
J: TRBJ2-1; V: TRBV3-1; length: 15; CDR3: CASSQRTGSYNEQFF
J: TRBJ2-7; V: TRBV6-2/TRBV6-3; length: 13; CDR3: CASSYLVGYEQYF
J: TRBJ2-3; V: TRBV6-6; length: 13; CDR3: CASSSQSRDTQYF
J: TRBJ2-1; V: TRBV12-3/TRBV12-4; length: 15; CDR3: CASSVLAGTHNEQFF
J: TRBJ1-6; V: TRBV10-3; length: 15; CDR3: CAISDNLSYNSPLHF
J: TRBJ2-7; V: TRBV3-1; length: 18; CDR3: CASSQDFVASGRRYEQYF
J: TRBJ2-1; V: TRBV27; length: 16; CDR3: CASSLWASGGYNEQFF
J: TRBJ2-2; V: TRBV28; length: 17; CDR3: CASSLPEPGDDTGELFF
J: TRBJ2-7; V: TRBV6-2/TRBV6-3; length: 15; CDR3: CASSYSGTFTYEQYF
J: TRBJ2-1; V: TRBV4-3; length: 18; CDR3: CASSLTYRLAGGYNEQFF
J: TRBJ2-1; V: TRBV6-2/TRBV6-3; length: 16; CDR3: CASSYQPGLPRDEQFF
J: TRBJ2-7; V: TRBV4-2; length: 15; CDR3: CASSQDSSGVYEQYF
J: TRBJ1-1; V: TRBV29-1; length: 14; CDR3: CSVGLGATNTEAFF
J: TRBJ2-3; V: TRBV3-1; length: 16; CDR3: CASTTLRLSSTDTQYF
J: -; V: TRBV5-1; length: 16; CDR3: CASSQGGGGAIDEQYF
J: TRBJ2-7; V: TRBV5-6; length: 15; CDR3: CASSLQGRRAYEQYF
J: TRBJ2-7; V: TRBV7-2; length: 12; CDR3: CASSTTSYEQYF
J: TRBJ2-1; V: TRBV4-2; length: 17; CDR3: CASSQDMAGANYNEQFF
J: -; V: TRBV3-1; length: 16; CDR3: CASSLPGLAGLETQYF
J: TRBJ1-1; V: TRBV7-9; length: 15; CDR3: CASSRAGGFRTEAFF
J: TRBJ2-5; V: TRBV20-1; length: 15; CDR3: CSATSLSASRETQYF
J: TRBJ2-7; V: TRBV20-1; length: 12; CDR3: CSARVQGREQYF
J: TRBJ2-5; V: TRBV7-3; length: 14; CDR3: CASSLHMRKKALYF
J: TRBJ2-3; V: TRBV14; length: 14; CDR3: CASSQVRGQTGQYF
J: TRBJ1-2; V: TRBV6-6; length: 14; CDR3: CASSHPGQNYGYTF
J: TRBJ2-5; V: TRBV11-2; length: 15; CDR3: CASSLVLAGNNEQYF
J: TRBJ2-7; V: TRBV29-1; length: 12; CDR3: CSVGGETYEQYF
J: TRBJ2-1; V: TRBV20-1; length: 16; CDR3: CSARRSETSGYNEQFF
J: TRBJ1-2; V: TRBV20-1; length: 14; CDR3: CSALTRETNYGYTF
J: TRBJ2-7; V: TRBV3-1; length: 14; CDR3: CASSPQETIYEQYF
J: TRBJ2-3; V: TRBV29-1; length: 15; CDR3: CSVDGRRRITDTQYF
J: -; V: TRBV5-1; length: 16; CDR3: CANSLGGTGGGNEQYF
J: TRBJ1-5; V: TRBV6-2/TRBV6-3; length: 14; CDR3: CASSDYRGDQPQHF
J: TRBJ2-1; V: TRBV20-1; length: 14; CDR3: CSASRTISYNEQFF
J: TRBJ1-6; V: TRBV28; length: 12; CDR3: CASTSGRSPLHF
J: TRBJ1-5; V: TRBV5-1; length: 13; CDR3: CASSPSNDQPQHF
J: TRBJ2-7; V: TRBV7-2; length: 15; CDR3: CASSLQNRGLYEQYF
J: TRBJ2-1; V: TRBV6-2/TRBV6-3; length: 15; CDR3: CASRSSSGGDNEQFF
J: TRBJ1-1; V: TRBV9; length: 14; CDR3: CAGSQRQENTEAFF
J: TRBJ1-4; V: TRBV7-6; length: 15; CDR3: CASSLGTDDNEKLFF
J: TRBJ2-5; V: TRBV3-1; length: 16; CDR3: CASSQPGTSWSGEQYF
J: TRBJ2-1; V: TRBV4-2; length: 15; CDR3: CASSQYAGSYNEQFF
J: -; V: TRBV3-1; length: 15; CDR3: CASSQKRGASYEQYF
J: TRBJ1-1; V: TRBV20-1; length: 14; CDR3: CSAQQGQGNTEAFF